These T cell receptor beta chains were read from a single sample in a study of cytomegalovirus exposure and HLA in healthy donors. Libraries were prepared by immunoSEQ multiplex PCR; TCRdb keeps only in-frame clonotypes and omits some of them. The sample records a few hundred thousand clones, about four fifths being singletons. The specimen was PBMCs. The receptor set was obtained from a girl aged 2 to 9 in good health and CMV-seronegative. Both conserved end residues are part of each CDR3. The D gene is left open where the match is weak. Where a row states a size, it is once, few, many or the class of an expanded clone; other rows omit it.

TRBD1	TRBJ2-7	TRBV6-5	few	CASSSAGQGFHEQYF	TGTGCCAGCAGTTCGGCGGGACAGGGGTTCCACGAGCAGTACTTC
NA	TRBJ2-7	TRBV19	NA	CASSPSQGPIDEQYF	TGTGCCAGTAGTCCGTCACAGGGCCCGATTGACGAGCAGTACTTC
TRBD1	TRBJ1-4	TRBV19	NA	CASSTRQGENEKLFF	TGTGCCAGTAGTACCCGACAGGGGGAAAATGAAAAACTGTTTTTT
NA	TRBJ2-7	TRBV10-3	NA	CAISDRKLQGSNYEQYF	TGTGCCATCAGTGACAGAAAACTACAGGGTAGTAACTACGAGCAGTACTTC
TRBD1	TRBJ1-5	TRBV28	NA	CASSRQGYNQPQHF	TGTGCCAGCAGTCGACAGGGATACAATCAGCCCCAGCATTTT
TRBD2	TRBJ2-5	TRBV7-3	NA	CASTPSGGLSETQYF	TGTGCCAGCACACCCTCGGGGGGGCTATCAGAGACCCAGTACTTC
NA	TRBJ1-2	TRBV7-2	NA	CASSLVTGRSPYGYTF	TGTGCCAGCAGCTTAGTAACTGGCAGGTCGCCTTATGGCTACACCTTC
NA	TRBJ1-1	TRBV28	NA	CASSYVSLNTEAFF	TGTGCCAGCAGTTACGTAAGCTTGAACACTGAAGCTTTCTTT
NA	TRBJ1-1	TRBV27	NA	CASSLRPGLRYTEAFF	TGTGCCAGCAGTTTACGGCCAGGGTTGAGATACACTGAAGCTTTCTTT
TRBD1	TRBJ1-5	TRBV19	NA	CASSTRQGYQPQHF	TGTGCCAGTAGTACCCGACAGGGGTATCAGCCCCAGCATTTT
TRBD1	TRBJ1-2	TRBV27	NA	CASSLDRDGYTF	TGTGCCAGCAGTTTGGACAGGGATGGCTACACCTTC
NA	TRBJ1-1	TRBV15	NA	CATSPRGRGDTTEAFF	TGTGCCACCAGCCCCCGAGGCAGGGGTGATACGACTGAAGCTTTCTTT
TRBD1	TRBJ2-7	TRBV9	NA	CASSQGQGFYEQYF	TGTGCCAGCAGCCAGGGACAGGGGTTCTACGAGCAGTACTTC
NA	TRBJ1-4	TRBV4-1	few	CASRGSGIKNEKLFF	TGCGCCAGCAGGGGGTCAGGGATAAAGAATGAAAAACTGTTTTTT
TRBD1	TRBJ1-1	TRBV7-9	NA	CASSQPGTAEAFF	TGTGCCAGCAGCCAACCCGGGACAGCCGAAGCTTTCTTT
NA	TRBJ2-2	TRBV21-1	NA	CASSPPGQGDPGELFF	TGTGCCAGCAGCCCCCCGGGACAGGGGGATCCCGGGGAGCTGTTTTTT
TRBD1	TRBJ1-4	TRBV29-1	NA	CSALHIRGKDEKLFF	TGCAGCGCTCTCCACATCAGGGGGAAGGATGAAAAACTGTTTTTT
TRBD1	TRBJ1-5	TRBV28	NA	CASTPAGGYSNQPQHF	TGTGCCAGCACCCCGGCAGGGGGGTATAGCAATCAGCCCCAGCATTTT
NA	TRBJ2-3	TRBV5-6	once	CASSLYGPDLGDTQYF	TGTGCCAGCAGCTTGTATGGGCCAGATTTAGGTGATACGCAGTATTTT
NA	TRBJ2-1	TRBV6-6	NA	CASRLRDRAYNEQFF	TGTGCCAGCAGATTGCGGGACAGAGCCTACAATGAGCAGTTCTTC
NA	TRBJ1-2	TRBV9	once	CASSASTGSGYTF	TGTGCCAGCAGCGCCTCAACAGGGAGCGGCTACACCTTC
NA	TRBJ2-3	TRBV2	NA	CASSVSGGFRTDTQYF	TGTGCCAGCAGTGTAAGCGGCGGATTCCGCACAGATACGCAGTATTTT
NA	TRBJ2-4	TRBV5-4	NA	CASSSGRGSIQYF	TGTGCCAGCAGCTCGGGCCGGGGGAGCATTCAGTACTTC
TRBD2	TRBJ2-1	TRBV7-6	NA	CASSPGTSAYNEQFF	TGTGCCAGCAGCCCCGGGACTAGCGCATACAATGAGCAGTTCTTC
NA	TRBJ1-1	TRBV4-2	few	CASSQSRTGMNTEAFF	TGTGCCAGCAGCCAGTCTCGAACAGGAATGAACACTGAAGCTTTCTTT
NA	TRBJ1-6	TRBV27	once	CASSLSSPSSYNSPLHF	TGTGCCAGCAGTTTATCGAGCCCAAGCTCCTATAATTCACCCCTCCACTTT
TRBD1	TRBJ1-5	TRBV29-1	NA	CSVRQGAGQPQHF	TGCAGCGTCCGACAGGGGGCAGGGCAGCCCCAGCATTTT